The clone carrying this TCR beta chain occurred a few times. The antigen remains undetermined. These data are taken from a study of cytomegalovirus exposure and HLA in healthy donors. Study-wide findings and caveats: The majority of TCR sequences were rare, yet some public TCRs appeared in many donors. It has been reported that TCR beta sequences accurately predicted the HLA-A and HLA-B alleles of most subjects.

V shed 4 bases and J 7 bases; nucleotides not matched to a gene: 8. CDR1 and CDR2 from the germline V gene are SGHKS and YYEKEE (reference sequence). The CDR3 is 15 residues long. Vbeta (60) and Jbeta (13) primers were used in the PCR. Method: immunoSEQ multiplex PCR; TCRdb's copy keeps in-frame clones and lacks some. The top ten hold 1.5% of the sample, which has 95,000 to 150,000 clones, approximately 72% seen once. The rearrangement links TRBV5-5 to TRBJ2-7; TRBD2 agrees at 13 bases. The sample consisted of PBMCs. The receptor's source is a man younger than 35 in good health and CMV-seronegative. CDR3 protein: CASSRGTSGIWEQYF. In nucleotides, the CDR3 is TGTGCCAGCAGCCGCGGGACTAGCGGGATATGGGAGCAGTACTTC. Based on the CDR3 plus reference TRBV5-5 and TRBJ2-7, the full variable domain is DAGVTQSPTHLIKTRGQQVTLRCSPISGHKSVSWYQQVLGQGPQFIFQYYEKEERGRGNFPDRFSARQFPNYSSELNVNALLLGDSALYLCASSRGTSGIWEQYFGPGTRLTVT.